The 5 T cell receptor beta chains below all came from one sample that was sequenced in a study of blood T cell repertoires in COVID-19. Measured with immunoSEQ multiplex PCR; TCRdb has only the in-frame clones, and not every one. The table lists 180,000 or so clones, 70% to 85% of them singletons, with about 6.9% in the top ten. What was sequenced was peripheral blood. The source of these receptors is a human donor with acute or convalescent COVID-19. The donor label of this sample is uncertain.

This clone was observed once. The CDR3 loop is CASSDQAGGLRPQHF. For the CDR3, the DNA is TGTGCCAGCAGCGATCAAGCAGGGGGACTTAGGCCCCAGCATTTT. The chain couples TRBV5-5 to TRBJ1-5; TRBD1 matches at 7 bases. Germline CDR1 and CDR2: SGHKS and YYEKEE (reference sequence). Losses at the gene ends were 4 bases for V and 9 bases for J; bases not matched to a gene: 13. This CDR3 has 15 residues.

This chain connects TRBV6-1 to TRBJ1-2; possibly TRBD1 for D (5 bases). The CDR3 length is 15 residues. The V end was cut by 2 bases, the J end by 7 bases, with 17 bases between. Germline lookup yields CDR1 MNHNS and CDR2 SASEGT. CDR3 nucleotides: TGTGCCAGCAGTGAATCTGGTGGCCGGGGGTTTGGCTACACCTTC. Translation gives CASSESGGRGFGYTF.

The chain recombines TRBV9 with TRBJ2-1; possible D gene TRBD2, 5 bases. Per the germline V gene, CDR1 is SGDLS and CDR2 is YYNGEE. The CDR3 has 13 residues. V was clipped by 0 bases and J by 6 bases, with 7 bases between them. CDR3 protein: CASSVATSNEQFF. For the CDR3, the DNA is TGTGCCAGCAGCGTAGCAACTAGCAATGAGCAGTTCTTC. The full variable domain, its missing parts supplied by reference TRBV9 and TRBJ2-1, is DSGVTQTPKHLITATGQRVTLRCSPRSGDLSVYWYQQSLDQGLQFLIQYYNGEERAKGNILERFSAQQFPDLHSELNLSSLELGDSALYFCASSVATSNEQFFGPGTRLTVL.

V and J are TRBV5-1 and TRBJ1-1; a weak D match, TRBD1 (5 bases). Germline CDR1 and CDR2: SGHRS and YFSETQ. This CDR3 comprises 13 residues. Trimming removed 2 bases at V and 4 bases at J, with 9 bases between. The CDR3 nucleotides read TGCGCCAGCAGCTTAACAGGATCCACTGAAGCTTTCTTT. This sequence encodes CASSLTGSTEAFF.

This chain links TRBV9 with TRBJ2-1, with D perhaps TRBD2 (5 bases). The germline V gene encodes CDR1 SGDLS and CDR2 YYNGEE. The CDR3 has 19 amino acids. V lost 2 bases and J 0 bases, leaving 21 bases between the germline ends. The CDR3 DNA sequence: TGTGCCAGCAGCGTCCCGGGGTTGGTATCCCCCAGCTCCTACAATGAGCAGTTCTTC. Protein: CASSVPGLVSPSSYNEQFF.